This T cell receptor (beta chain) emerged from a study of cytomegalovirus exposure and HLA in healthy donors. Study-wide context: From some 190 million T cells, an earlier analysis saw approximately 110 million unique TCR beta sequences.

This clone was seen once. The PCR used 60 Vbeta and 13 Jbeta primers. TCRdb's copy holds only in-frame clones and misses some; the assay was immunoSEQ multiplex PCR. The sample consists of 190,000 or so clones, 82% of them appearing once. This receptor was identified in a boy aged 2 to 10 in good health and CMV-seronegative. The specimen was PBMCs.

CDR3 bases: TGTGCCACCCGACGGGGAAGGGATGAGCAGTTCTTC. Amino acid sequence: CATRRGRDEQFF. V gene TRBV6-5 combines with J gene TRBJ2-1, with D maybe TRBD2 (5 bases). The CDR3 is 12 residues long. Trimming pared 10 bases from V and 8 bases from J, leaving 15 bases between. The V gene's germline CDR1 is MNHEY and CDR2 SVGAGI.